The table lists the clone carrying this T cell receptor (beta chain) with a count of one. What it binds is not known. The CDR3 extends over 13 amino acids. Trimming pared 3 bases from V and 2 bases from J, leaving 7 bases between. CDR1 is SEHNR and CDR2 is FQNEAQ in the germline V gene (reference sequence). The data were taken from a study of memory CD4+ T cells and cytomegalovirus serostatus. Notes on the study in general: Suggested: most of the CMV-linked TCR signature lies in CD4+ memory cells. CD4+ memory repertoires contained about 40% of the 164 reported CMV TCRbeta sequences.

Single viable CD3+CD4+CD8-CD45RO+ cells were sorted as the memory CD4+ T cells. Donors' CMV status reflects serum IgG against pp150, pp28, p38, p52. The data were produced by immunoSEQ multiplex PCR, yet TCRdb's version contains in-frame clones alone and is incomplete. Among roughly 50,000 clones listed, roughly 84% were seen once. Specimen: memory CD4+ T cells from blood. This sequence joins TRBV7-9 and TRBJ1-1, with D maybe TRBD1 (5 bases). The clonotype was recovered from an adult in good health and CMV-seronegative. Some clones in this sample may be carry-over from other donors' samples. The CDR3 here is CASSLTVNTEAFF. CDR3 DNA sequence: TGTGCCAGCAGCTTGACAGTTAACACTGAAGCTTTCTTT.